Listed below are T cell receptor beta chains from one sample, sequenced in a study of beta chain features in type 1 diabetes. Assay: immunoSEQ multiplex PCR; the TCRdb copy retains only in-frame clones and omits some. The sample lists about 340,000 clones; less than 9.5% were seen once. Sequencing input: central memory CD4+ T cells from blood. These receptors were taken from a woman aged 18-29 years in good health. The CDR3 runs from the conserved cysteine through the conserved F or W. A D gene is named only where the DNA matches it firmly. Size is stated for part of the rows, as once, few or many counts, or as a class when the clone is expanded.

D	size	V	length	J	CDR3	DNA
TRBD2	many	TRBV5-1	15	TRBJ2-1	CASSLTSGYYNEQFF	TGCGCCAGCAGCCTGACTAGCGGATACTACAATGAGCAGTTCTTC
NA	few	TRBV14	14	TRBJ2-2	CASKRTLNTGELFF	TGTGCCAGCAAGCGGACCCTAAACACCGGGGAGCTGTTTTTT
NA	NA	TRBV5-1	14	TRBJ1-2	CASSLNRGPEGYTF	TGCGCCAGCAGCCTAAATCGGGGGCCGGAAGGCTACACCTTC
NA	few	TRBV9	13	TRBJ2-1	CASSLASYNEQFF	TGTGCCAGCAGTCTAGCAAGCTACAATGAGCAGTTCTTC
NA	NA	TRBV7-6	16	TRBJ1-3	CASSTSPQSSGNTIYF	TGTGCCAGCAGCACGTCCCCCCAGAGCTCTGGAAACACCATATATTTT
NA	NA	TRBV6-6	14	TRBJ2-5	CASSHRATQETQYF	TGTGCCAGCAGCCACAGGGCTACCCAAGAGACCCAGTACTTC
TRBD1	NA	TRBV6-6	14	TRBJ2-5	CASRPGTGSETQYF	TGTGCCAGCAGGCCCGGGACAGGGTCTGAGACCCAGTACTTC
NA	NA	TRBV7-9	12	TRBJ2-3	CASSFGADTQYF	TGTGCCAGCAGCTTTGGCGCAGATACGCAGTATTTT
TRBD1	NA	TRBV10-3	13	TRBJ2-1	CAISGQGGDEQFF	TGTGCCATCAGCGGACAGGGGGGAGATGAGCAGTTCTTC
TRBD1	NA	TRBV19	13	TRBJ1-2	CASSFRDREQYTF	TGTGCCAGTAGTTTCCGGGACAGGGAGCAGTACACCTTC
NA	NA	TRBV4-2	13	TRBJ2-3	CASSHETGDTQYF	TGTGCCAGCAGCCATGAGACTGGGGATACGCAGTATTTT
TRBD2	few	TRBV7-3	15	TRBJ2-5	CASSLTSGAQETQYF	TGTGCCAGCAGCTTAACTAGCGGGGCACAAGAGACCCAGTACTTC
NA	few	TRBV7-9	14	TRBJ2-3	CASSLSGRGDTQYF	TGTGCCAGCAGCTTATCCGGCCGGGGGGATACGCAGTATTTT
TRBD2	NA	TRBV5-6	13	TRBJ2-2	CASRTREARELFF	TGTGCCTCTCGGACCCGGGAGGCGCGGGAGCTGTTTTTT
TRBD2	many	TRBV18	14	TRBJ2-7	CASSSGLAGGRWYF	TGTGCCAGCTCTTCGGGACTAGCGGGAGGGCGCTGGTACTTC
TRBD1	NA	TRBV5-1	16	TRBJ2-3	CASSLSKTGSTDTQYF	TGCGCCAGCAGCTTGAGCAAGACAGGGAGCACAGATACGCAGTATTTT
NA	NA	TRBV28	10	TRBJ2-5	CASRGETQYF	TGTGCCAGCAGGGGGGAGACCCAGTACTTC